Reported below is one TCR beta chain. The germline V gene encodes CDR1 LGHDT and CDR2 YNNKEL (reference sequence). With V trimmed by 4 bases and J by 1 base, 4 bases remained unmatched. The CDR3 runs 15 residues. This sample was taken from a study of blood T cell repertoires in COVID-19. Measured with immunoSEQ multiplex PCR; TCRdb has only the in-frame clones, and not every one. Of around 58,000 clones in the sample, roughly 80% are singletons; the top ten hold approximately 3.5%. The chain has TRBV3-1 (or the pseudogene TRBV3-2) and TRBJ1-5; 7 nucleotides line up with TRBD1. This clonotype was sampled from a woman between 40 and 50 years old with acute COVID-19. Sequencing was performed on PBMCs or T cells enriched from blood (not recorded which). The CDR3 DNA reads as TGTGCCAGCAGCCCTTCGACAGGGAGCAATCAGCCCCAGCATTTT. Translation gives CASSPSTGSNQPQHF.